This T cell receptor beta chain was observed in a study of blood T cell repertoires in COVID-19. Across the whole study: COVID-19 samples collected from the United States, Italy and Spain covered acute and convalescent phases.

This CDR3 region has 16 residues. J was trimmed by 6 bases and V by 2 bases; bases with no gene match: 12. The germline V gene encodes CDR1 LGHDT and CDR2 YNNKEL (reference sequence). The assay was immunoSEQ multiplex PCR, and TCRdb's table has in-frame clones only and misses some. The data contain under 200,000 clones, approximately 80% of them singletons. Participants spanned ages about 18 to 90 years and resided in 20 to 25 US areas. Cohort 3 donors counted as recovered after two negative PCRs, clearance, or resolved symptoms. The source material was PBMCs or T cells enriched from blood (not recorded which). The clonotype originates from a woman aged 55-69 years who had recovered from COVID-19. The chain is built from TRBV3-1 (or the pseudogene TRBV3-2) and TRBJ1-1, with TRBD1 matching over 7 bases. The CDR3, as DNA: TGTGCCAGCAGCCAACCCCTAGGACAGGTTTACGCTGAAGCTTTCTTT. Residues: CASSQPLGQVYAEAFF.